A selection of T cell receptor beta chains follows, all from one sample in a study of T cells in narcolepsy. Only in-frame clones appear in the TCRdb table, and some are missing; sequencing was by immunoSEQ multiplex PCR. The repertoire has about 26,000 clones, roughly four fifths of them found once; the top ten carry 0.9% to 1.2%. The sequencing sample was made of memory (CD45RA-) CD4+ T cells from blood. Receptors originate from a human donor in good health. Each CDR3 is given with its conserved first and last residue. The D gene is left open where the match is weak. Where a row states a size, it is once, few, many or the class of an expanded clone; other rows omit it.

11	TRBV11-3	NA	NA	TRBJ1-2	CASSSATGYTF	TGTGCCAGCAGCTCCGCGACGGGCTACACCTTC
15	TRBV6-5	NA	NA	TRBJ2-5	CASRRSRGAQETQYF	TGTGCCAGCAGGCGCTCACGGGGGGCCCAAGAGACCCAGTACTTC
16	TRBV11-2	NA	NA	TRBJ2-2	CASSLFITGSSGELFF	TGTGCCAGCAGCTTATTCATCACAGGGTCGTCCGGGGAGCTGTTTTTT
13	TRBV5-1	NA	NA	TRBJ2-7	CASSFEGSYEQYF	TGCGCCAGCAGCTTCGAGGGATCCTACGAGCAGTACTTC
17	TRBV2	TRBD1	NA	TRBJ1-6	CASSEEGTGRYNSPLHF	TGTGCCAGCAGTGAAGAGGGGACAGGAAGATATAATTCACCCCTCCACTTT
13	TRBV4-3	NA	NA	TRBJ1-4	CASSQQTNEKLFF	TGCGCCAGCAGCCAACAAACTAATGAAAAACTGTTTTTT
13	TRBV18	NA	NA	TRBJ1-2	CASSPVAAGASGF	NA
13	TRBV2	NA	NA	TRBJ1-2	CASSVRLNYGYTF	TGTGCCAGCAGTGTGCGTCTGAACTATGGCTACACCTTC
14	TRBV7-3	NA	NA	TRBJ2-1	CASSPGGAMNEQFF	TGTGCCAGCAGCCCCGGAGGAGCAATGAATGAGCAGTTCTTC
14	TRBV5-1	NA	NA	TRBJ1-2	CASSLDPGAYGYTF	TGCGCCAGCAGCTTGGATCCAGGGGCTTATGGCTACACCTTC
14	TRBV6-1	TRBD2	NA	TRBJ2-5	CASIGREGRETQYF	TGTGCCAGCATTGGGCGGGAGGGCCGGGAGACCCAGTACTTC
15	TRBV6-1	TRBD2	NA	TRBJ2-1	CASSESWTSYNEQFF	TGTGCCAGCAGTGAATCCTGGACTAGCTACAATGAGCAGTTCTTC
14	TRBV7-9	TRBD1	NA	TRBJ1-6	CASSLTGTNSPLHF	TGTGCCAGCAGCCTGACAGGGACGAATTCACCCCTCCACTTT
13	TRBV18	NA	NA	TRBJ2-5	CASSPWGPETQYF	TGTGCCAGCTCCCCCTGGGGGCCGGAGACCCAGTACTTC
13	TRBV27	NA	once	TRBJ1-1	CASQPSGGRGAFF	TGTGCCAGCCAACCCTCCGGGGGGCGCGGGGCTTTCTTT
14	TRBV19	NA	NA	TRBJ1-2	CASSSSRWDYGYTF	TGTGCCAGTAGTAGCTCCCGTTGGGACTATGGCTACACCTTC
14	TRBV7-2	NA	NA	TRBJ2-3	CASSRVVAADTQYF	TGTGCCAGCAGCCGCGTGGTTGCAGCAGATACGCAGTATTTT
14	TRBV19	TRBD1	few	TRBJ1-2	CASSMEGTVGGYTF	TGTGCCAGTAGTATGGAGGGGACAGTGGGAGGCTACACCTTC
16	TRBV6-6	NA	NA	TRBJ2-3	CASSYGGADPTDTQYF	TGTGCCAGCAGTTACGGGGGGGCAGATCCCACAGATACGCAGTATTTT
16	TRBV30	NA	NA	TRBJ1-1	CAWSPVEGGGNTEAFF	TGTGCCTGGAGCCCCGTCGAGGGCGGGGGGAACACTGAAGCTTTCTTT
16	TRBV19	NA	NA	TRBJ1-2	CASSIFGERGDYGYTF	TGTGCCAGTAGTATATTTGGGGAGAGGGGCGACTATGGCTACACCTTC
15	TRBV19	TRBD1	NA	TRBJ2-7	CASSVSRDRAGEQYF	TGTGCCAGTAGTGTCTCACGGGACAGGGCTGGAGAGCAGTACTTC
14	TRBV18	NA	NA	TRBJ1-1	CASSPGYMNTEAFF	TGTGCCAGCTCGCCGGGATACATGAACACTGAAGCTTTCTTT
15	TRBV27	NA	NA	TRBJ2-1	CASRLGGSSYNEQFF	TGTGCCAGTAGACTAGGGGGGAGCTCCTACAATGAGCAGTTCTTC
17	TRBV4-3	NA	NA	TRBJ2-2	CASSRSVRETNTGELFF	TGCGCCAGCAGCCGGTCCGTGCGGGAAACGAACACCGGGGAGCTGTTTTTT